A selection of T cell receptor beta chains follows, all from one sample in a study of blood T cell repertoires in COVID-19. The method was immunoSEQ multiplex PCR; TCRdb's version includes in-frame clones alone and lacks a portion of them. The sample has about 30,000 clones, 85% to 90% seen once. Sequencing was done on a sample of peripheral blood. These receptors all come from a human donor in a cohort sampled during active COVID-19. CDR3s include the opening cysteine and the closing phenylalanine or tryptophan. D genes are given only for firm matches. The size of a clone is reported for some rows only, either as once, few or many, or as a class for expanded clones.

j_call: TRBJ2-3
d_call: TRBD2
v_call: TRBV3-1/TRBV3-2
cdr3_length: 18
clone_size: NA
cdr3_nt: TGTGCCAGCAGCTCCGGGACTAGCGGGGGGTATGGCACAGATACGCAGTATTTT
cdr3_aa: CASSSGTSGGYGTDTQYF

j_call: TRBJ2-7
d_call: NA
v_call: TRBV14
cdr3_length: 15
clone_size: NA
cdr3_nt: TGTGCCAGCAGCCAAGAGGAAGCGCTTCCCTACGAGCAGTACTTC
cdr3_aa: CASSQEEALPYEQYF

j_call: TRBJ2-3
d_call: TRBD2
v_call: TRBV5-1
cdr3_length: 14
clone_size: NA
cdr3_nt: TGCGCCAGCAATAAAGCGGGGGGCACAGATACGCAGTATTTT
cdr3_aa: CASNKAGGTDTQYF

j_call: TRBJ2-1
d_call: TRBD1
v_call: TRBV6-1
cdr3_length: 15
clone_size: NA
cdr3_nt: TGTGCCAGCAGTGACGGACAGGTGGGGTACAATGAGCAGTTCTTC
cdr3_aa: CASSDGQVGYNEQFF

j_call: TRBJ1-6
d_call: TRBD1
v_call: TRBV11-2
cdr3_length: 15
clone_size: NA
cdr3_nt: TGTGCCAGCAGCTTAGGCCCAGGGGGAAATTCACCCCTCCACTTT
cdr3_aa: CASSLGPGGNSPLHF

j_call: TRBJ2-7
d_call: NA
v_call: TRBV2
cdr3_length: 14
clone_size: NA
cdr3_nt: TGTGCCAGCAGTGTTTTGGGGCCCACCTACGAGCAGTACTTC
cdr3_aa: CASSVLGPTYEQYF

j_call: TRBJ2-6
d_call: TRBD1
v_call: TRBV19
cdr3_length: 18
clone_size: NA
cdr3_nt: TGTGCCAGTAGTACCCGGACAGGGGGCAACTCTGGGGCCAACGTCCTGACTTTC
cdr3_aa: CASSTRTGGNSGANVLTF

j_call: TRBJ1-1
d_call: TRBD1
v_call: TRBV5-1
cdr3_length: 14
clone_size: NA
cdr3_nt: TGCGCCAGCAGCCAGGGACAGCTGGGCACTGAAGCTTTCTTT
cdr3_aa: CASSQGQLGTEAFF

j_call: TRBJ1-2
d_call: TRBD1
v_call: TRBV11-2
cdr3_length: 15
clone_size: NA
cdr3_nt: TGTGCCAGCAGCCAGGACGGACAGGGGTACTATGGCTACACCTTC
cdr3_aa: CASSQDGQGYYGYTF

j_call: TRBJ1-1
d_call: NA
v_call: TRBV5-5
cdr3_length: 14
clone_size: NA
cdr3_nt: TGTGCCAGCAGCTTGTTCGTGTTGAACACTGAAGCTTTCTTT
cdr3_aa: CASSLFVLNTEAFF

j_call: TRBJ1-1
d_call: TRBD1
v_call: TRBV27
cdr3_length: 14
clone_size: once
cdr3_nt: TGTGCCAGCAGCCGAGACAGGGGGCGCAGTGAAGCTTTCTTT
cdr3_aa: CASSRDRGRSEAFF

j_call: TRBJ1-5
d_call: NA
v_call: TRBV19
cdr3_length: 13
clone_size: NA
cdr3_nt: TGTGCCAGTAGTGATAAGGAGGATCAGCCCCAGCATTTT
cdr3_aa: CASSDKEDQPQHF

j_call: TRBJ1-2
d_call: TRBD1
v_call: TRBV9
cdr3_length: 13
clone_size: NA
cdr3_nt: TGTGCCAGCAGCGTAGACAGGGGCTATGGCTACACCTTC
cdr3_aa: CASSVDRGYGYTF

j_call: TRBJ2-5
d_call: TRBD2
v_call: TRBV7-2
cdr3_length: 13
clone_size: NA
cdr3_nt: TGTGCCCTGGGGTCGGGGGGACGGGAGACCCAGTACTTC
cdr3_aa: CALGSGGRETQYF

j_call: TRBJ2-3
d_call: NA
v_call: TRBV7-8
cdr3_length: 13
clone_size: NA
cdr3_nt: TGTGCCAGCACCAATAGGGGAACAGATACGCAGTATTTT
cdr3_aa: CASTNRGTDTQYF

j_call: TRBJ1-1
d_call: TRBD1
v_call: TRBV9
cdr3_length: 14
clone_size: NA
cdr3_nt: TGTGCCAGCAGCCGGGGGACAGGGATCACTGAAGCTTTCTTT
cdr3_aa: CASSRGTGITEAFF

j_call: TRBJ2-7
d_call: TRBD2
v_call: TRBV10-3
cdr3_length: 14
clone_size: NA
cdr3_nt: TGTGCCATCAGTGTCAGCGGGGGTCGGGACGAGCAGTACTTC
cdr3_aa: CAISVSGGRDEQYF

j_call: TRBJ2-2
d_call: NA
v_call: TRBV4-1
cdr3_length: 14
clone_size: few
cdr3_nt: TGCGCCAGCAGCCTAACCCCGAACGGCGGGGAGCTGTTTTTT
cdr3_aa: CASSLTPNGGELFF

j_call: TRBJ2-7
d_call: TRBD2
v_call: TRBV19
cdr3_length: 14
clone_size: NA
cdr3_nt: TGTGCCAGTAGTAAAGAGACTAGCTTCGACGAGCAGTACTTC
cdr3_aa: CASSKETSFDEQYF

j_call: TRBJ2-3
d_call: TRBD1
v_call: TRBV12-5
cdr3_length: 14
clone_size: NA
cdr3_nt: TGTGCTAGTGGTTCCGGGACAGTAGCAGATACGCAGTATTTT
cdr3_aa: CASGSGTVADTQYF

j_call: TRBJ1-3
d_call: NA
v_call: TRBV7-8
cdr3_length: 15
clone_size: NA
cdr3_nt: TGTGCCAGCAGACAAGGGAGATTCTCTGGAAACACCATATATTTT
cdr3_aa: CASRQGRFSGNTIYF

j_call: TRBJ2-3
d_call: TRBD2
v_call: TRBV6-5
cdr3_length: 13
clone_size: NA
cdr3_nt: TGTGCCACCCGTGGGGAGGGTAAAGATACGCAGTATTTT
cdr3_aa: CATRGEGKDTQYF

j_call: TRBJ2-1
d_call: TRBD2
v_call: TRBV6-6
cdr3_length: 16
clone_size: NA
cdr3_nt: TGTGCCAGCAGTTACTTCGGGACCCAGGGAGGGAATGAGCAGTTCTTC
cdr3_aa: CASSYFGTQGGNEQFF

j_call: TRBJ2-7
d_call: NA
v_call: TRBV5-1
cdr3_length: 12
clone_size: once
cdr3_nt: TGCGCCAGCAGCTTGGGGAGAAACGAGCAGTACTTC
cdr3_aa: CASSLGRNEQYF

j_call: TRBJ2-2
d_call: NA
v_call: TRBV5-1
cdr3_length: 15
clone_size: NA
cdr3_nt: TGCGCCAGCAGCTTGACTGTCGAGGTCACCGGGGAGCTGTTTTTT
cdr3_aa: CASSLTVEVTGELFF

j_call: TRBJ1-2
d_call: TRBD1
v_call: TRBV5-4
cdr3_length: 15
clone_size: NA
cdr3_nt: TGTGCCAGCAGCTTGAGAGGGACAGGGAACTATGGCTACACCTTC
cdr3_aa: CASSLRGTGNYGYTF

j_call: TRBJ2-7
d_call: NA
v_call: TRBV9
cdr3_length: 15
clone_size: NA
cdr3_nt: TGTGCCAGCAGCGTAGCTTCCCTGGGGGCAGGCGAGCAGTACTTC
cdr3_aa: CASSVASLGAGEQYF

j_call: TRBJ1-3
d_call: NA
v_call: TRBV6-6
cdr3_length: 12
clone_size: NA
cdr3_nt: TGTGCCAGCAGTCCCCTCCGAAACACCATATATTTT
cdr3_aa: CASSPLRNTIYF

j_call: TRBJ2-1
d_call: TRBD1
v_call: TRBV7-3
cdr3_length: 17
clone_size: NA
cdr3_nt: TGTGCCAGCAGCCTAAACCCGGGACAGGGTTCCTACAATGAGCAGTTCTTC
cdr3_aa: CASSLNPGQGSYNEQFF

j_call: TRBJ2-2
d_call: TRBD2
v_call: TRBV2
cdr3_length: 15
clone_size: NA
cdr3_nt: TGTGCCAGCAGTTTTAGCGGGGGCCTCACCGGGGAGCTGTTTTTT
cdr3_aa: CASSFSGGLTGELFF

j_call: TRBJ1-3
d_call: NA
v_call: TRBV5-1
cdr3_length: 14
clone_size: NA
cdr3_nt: TGCGCCAGCAGCTTGTCCTCTACTGGAAACACCATATATTTT
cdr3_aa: CASSLSSTGNTIYF

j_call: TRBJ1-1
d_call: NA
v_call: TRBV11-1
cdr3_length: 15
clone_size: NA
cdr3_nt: TGTGCCAGCAGCCCAACCGTCAGGGAGGGGACTGAAGCTTTCTTT
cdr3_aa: CASSPTVREGTEAFF

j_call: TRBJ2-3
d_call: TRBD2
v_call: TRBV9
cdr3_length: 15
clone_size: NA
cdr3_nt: TGTGCCAGCAGACAAGCGGGGACTAGCACAGATACGCAGTATTTT
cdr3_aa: CASRQAGTSTDTQYF

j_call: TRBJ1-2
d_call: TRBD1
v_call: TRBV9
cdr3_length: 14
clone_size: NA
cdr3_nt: TGTGCCAGCAGCGCCAATGGACAGGCTGGGGGCTACACCTTC
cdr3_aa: CASSANGQAGGYTF

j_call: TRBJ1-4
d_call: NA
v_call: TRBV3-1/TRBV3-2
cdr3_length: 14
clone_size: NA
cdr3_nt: TGTGCCAGCAGCCAGAGGACTGATTTGGAAAAACTGTTTTTT
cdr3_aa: CASSQRTDLEKLFF